The rows below give T cell receptor beta chains drawn from one sample of a study of T cell changes during pregnancy in multiple sclerosis. Sequencing was performed with immunoSEQ multiplex PCR; in TCRdb, only in-frame clones are kept and a portion is missing. The profile shows 65,000 to 85,000 clones, 85% to 95% of them singletons. The specimen comprised CD4+ T cells from peripheral blood mononuclear cells, sampled before pregnancy. The receptors were sampled from a female donor with multiple sclerosis, enrolled in a pregnancy study. Both conserved end residues are part of each CDR3. Each record gives: V gene, J gene, CDR3 protein.

TRBV5-1	TRBJ1-5	CASSVLSGDQPQHF
TRBV5-1	TRBJ2-3	CASSLGQGRLDTQYF
TRBV30	TRBJ2-5	CAWSDTSSGETQYF
TRBV19	TRBJ1-6	CASSIGQGAGSPLHF
TRBV30	TRBJ1-5	CAWSGRTPGTGGHQPQHF
TRBV30	TRBJ1-3	CAWRTDSSGNTIYF
TRBV7-3	TRBJ2-1	CASSAGLAGGVEQFF
TRBV6-1	TRBJ2-1	CASGTSGRGEQFF
TRBV10-3	TRBJ2-7	CAIRASAGTRNQTYEQYF
TRBV10-3	TRBJ1-5	CAISETGGKGDQPQHF
TRBV10-3	TRBJ1-4	CAISEGVNEKLFF
TRBV5-8	TRBJ2-5	CASSSLTGGKETQYF
TRBV2	TRBJ1-6	CASTKDRTSPLHF
TRBV7-9	TRBJ1-4	CASSLWTGGGEKLFF
TRBV14	TRBJ1-1	CASSQSAAATEAFF
TRBV7-3	TRBJ2-2	CASSPYSGGASGELFF
TRBV29-1	TRBJ1-2	CSARSEQNYGYTF
TRBV6-6	TRBJ2-2	CASSSGGELFF
TRBV6-1	TRBJ1-3	CASSDRVQTGGFGNTIYF
TRBV7-6	TRBJ2-5	CASSRYRVYQETQYF
TRBV6-4	TRBJ2-2	CASSATGYTGELFF
TRBV19	TRBJ1-1	CASSPAADGQLNTEAFF
TRBV7-7	TRBJ2-5	CASSYGLAGEETQYF
TRBV7-6	TRBJ2-5	CASSLLLSQETQYF
TRBV19	TRBJ1-5	CASRRTGDNQPQHF
TRBV29-1	TRBJ2-1	CSVSERGGRIYNEQFF
TRBV27	TRBJ1-2	CASSTGYGYGYTF